The 31 T cell receptor beta chains below all came from one sample that was sequenced in a study of shared clonotypes between healthy human individuals. TCRdb's copy holds only in-frame clones and misses some; the assay was immunoSEQ multiplex PCR. The table lists about 1 million clones, approximately 72% of them singletons, with around 1.5% in the top ten. Input material: memory CD4+ T cells sorted from blood. The sample's subset: CD45RA-negative fraction. Every receptor here comes from a man aged 18 to 29 in good health.

V gene TRBV30 combines with J gene TRBJ1-2; D not resolved. The CDR3 totals 13 residues. V was cut by 4 bases and J by 8 bases, with 17 bases left in between. The germline CDR1 and CDR2 sequences are GTSNPN and SVGIG (reference sequence). The CDR3 is CAWTLGAGSGYTF. Here the CDR3 DNA reads TGTGCCTGGACCCTGGGAGCTGGGAGCGGCTACACCTTC.

This clone was recorded only once. The CDR3 loop reads CASSIGRQGTDTQYF. The CDR3 region has the DNA TGTGCCAGTAGTATAGGGAGACAGGGGACAGATACGCAGTATTTT. This sequence joins TRBV19 and TRBJ2-3; 8 bases align to TRBD1. Germline loops: CDR1 LNHDA, CDR2 SQIVND (reference sequence). V shed 1 base and J 3 bases; nucleotides not matched to a gene: 3. The CDR3 contains 15 residues.

The V call is TRBV19, the J call TRBJ1-5, with 7 positions matching TRBD1. The CDR3 consists of 16 residues. Germline V lookup: CDR1 LNHDA, CDR2 SQIVND (reference sequence). V dropped 5 bases and J dropped 2; count of bases not matched to a gene: 9. CDR3 amino acids: CASSFGQAGGNQPQHF. CDR3 sequence (DNA): TGTGCCAGTAGTTTCGGACAGGCTGGAGGCAATCAGCCCCAGCATTTT.

In its sample, this clone was seen a few times. This sequence joins TRBV2 and TRBJ2-3; unclear D gene. The germline V and J ends were trimmed by 10 bases and 4 bases, with 18 bases remaining between them. This CDR3 has 14 amino acids. The germline gives CDR1 SNHLY, CDR2 FYNNEI. The chain's CDR3 is CATRHRSGPDTQYF. The CDR3 bases are TGTGCCACACGTCACCGGAGTGGCCCAGATACGCAGTATTTT.

Regarding this clone: Other DNA sequences in this specimen translate into the identical CDR3. This chain joins TRBV5-4 and TRBJ2-2, with 10 bases fitting TRBD2. The junction had 4 bases not matched to a gene; V was cut back by 3 bases and J by 2 bases. The CDR3 covers 16 residues. Per germline, CDR1 SGHNT and CDR2 YYREEE (reference sequence). The chain's CDR3 is CASSWGLALNTGELFF. The CDR3 nucleotides read TGTGCCAGCAGCTGGGGACTAGCGTTAAACACCGGGGAGCTGTTTTTT.

The chain links TRBV28 to TRBJ1-6; 12 positions match TRBD1. With 3 bases clipped from V and 7 bases from J, the junction kept 4 bases outside the gene matches. Germline assignment: CDR1 MDHEN and CDR2 SYDVKM. This CDR3 contains 16 residues. CDR3 residues: CASSLGGQGANSPLHF. CDR3 nucleotide sequence: TGTGCCAGCAGTTTGGGGGGACAGGGGGCAAATTCACCCCTCCACTTT.

The rearrangement joins TRBV5-1 to TRBJ2-7, with D possibly called TRBD1 or TRBD2 (5 bases each). V lost 7 bases, J lost 6 bases, and 17 bases lay in between. The CDR3 totals 13 residues. CDR1 and CDR2 from the germline V gene are SGHRS and YFSETQ. CDR3 coding DNA: TGCGCCAGCGGCCCCGGGACCCAACTCGAGCAGTACTTC. Amino acids: CASGPGTQLEQYF.

The gene calls are TRBV6-5 and TRBJ2-1; either TRBD1 or TRBD2 may supply D (6 bases each). Germline lookup yields CDR1 MNHEY and CDR2 SVGAGI. Trimming left V 8 bases short and J 9 bases short, with 20 bases between. This CDR3 has 14 residues. The CDR3 spells CASSRGGRLGEQFF. Written as DNA, the CDR3 is TGTGCCAGCTCCCGTGGGGGGCGCCTCGGTGAGCAGTTCTTC.

This chain uses TRBV19 with TRBJ2-7; D is perhaps TRBD2 (6 bases). The V gene lost 4 bases and the J gene lost 0 bases, with 10 bases spanning the gap. The CDR3 contains 14 residues. Germline CDR1 reads LNHDA; CDR2 reads SQIVND (reference sequence). CDR3 region: CASSRDFDSYEQYF. CDR3 sequence (DNA): TGTGCCAGTAGTAGGGACTTCGACTCCTACGAGCAGTACTTC.

This chain uses TRBV29-1 with TRBJ2-3; D is ambiguous. CDR1 and CDR2 (germline): SQVTM, ANQGSEA. The CDR3 has 11 residues. V was pared by 4 bases and J by 10 bases, with 12 bases between. The CDR3 DNA reads TGCAGCGTTGCGGCCGGCCAGGCGCAGTATTTT. Translated: CSVAAGQAQYF.

V usage is TRBV11-1 and J usage is TRBJ1-2; D perhaps matches TRBD1 (6 bases). The V end lost 1 base, the J end lost 5 bases, and 8 bases lay between the germline ends. CDR1 is SGHAT, CDR2 FQDESV, per germline (reference sequence). The CDR3 loop spans 13 amino acids. The DNA for the CDR3 is TGTGCCAGCAGCTTAGAGAGGGGGTATGGCTACACCTTC. Translation: CASSLERGYGYTF.

The CDR3 region is CASSPDPGRGSPLHF. In DNA form, the CDR3 reads TGTGCCAGTAGTCCAGATCCGGGAAGGGGTTCACCCCTCCACTTT. The chain is built from TRBV19 and TRBJ1-6, with D possibly matching TRBD1 (5 bases). Trimming removed 5 bases from V and 9 bases from J, with 17 bases in between. CDR3 length equals 15 residues. Germline CDR1 and CDR2: LNHDA and SQIVND (reference sequence).

The V call is TRBV18, the J call TRBJ1-6; TRBD1 agrees at 8 bases. V lost 4 bases and J lost 8; bases outside the gene matches: 4. This CDR3 spans 14 amino acids. Looked up from germline, CDR1 is KGHSH and CDR2 is LQKENI. CDR3 sequence reads: CASSRQQGDSPLHF. CDR3 nucleotide sequence: TGTGCCAGCTCACGCCAACAGGGGGATTCACCCCTCCACTTT.

The chain recombines TRBV5-1 with TRBJ2-5, with D possibly matching TRBD1 (5 bases). Germline CDR1 is SGHRS and CDR2 is YFSETQ. The CDR3 is 14 residues long. The V end lost 2 bases, the J end lost 1 base, and 9 bases lay between the germline ends. The chain's CDR3 is CASSFGHPQETQYF. The CDR3, as DNA: TGCGCCAGCAGCTTCGGACACCCCCAAGAGACCCAGTACTTC.

This chain links TRBV30 with TRBJ2-5; tentative D call: TRBD1 (6 bases). CDR3 length: 14 residues. The germline V and J ends were trimmed by 3 bases and 2 bases, with 13 bases remaining between them. Germline V lookup: CDR1 GTSNPN, CDR2 SVGIG (reference sequence). The CDR3 is CAWSGQLTQETQYF. The CDR3, as DNA: TGTGCCTGGAGCGGACAGCTTACTCAAGAGACCCAGTACTTC.

The chain carries TRBV5-6 and TRBJ2-5; TRBD1 agrees at 9 bases. Looked up from germline, CDR1 is SGHDT and CDR2 is YYEEEE. CDR3 size: 17 residues. V shed 2 bases, J shed 6 bases, and the junction held 14 bases outside the gene matches. The CDR3 DNA follows: TGTGCCAGCAGCTTCCGGGGGACCGGGACAGGGACGAAGACCCAGTACTTC. This encodes CASSFRGTGTGTKTQYF.

The chain joins TRBV9 to TRBJ2-1; TRBD2 aligns across 13 bases. The CDR3 is made up of 17 amino acids. After removal of 3 bases from V and 0 bases from J, the junction contained 3 bases not matched to a gene. The V gene's germline CDR1 is SGDLS and CDR2 YYNGEE. CDR3 region: CASSARTSGSSYNEQFF. Here the CDR3 DNA reads TGTGCCAGCAGCGCCCGGACTAGCGGGAGCTCCTACAATGAGCAGTTCTTC.

V usage is TRBV6-1 and J usage is TRBJ1-5; D unclear. The CDR3 is made up of 14 amino acids. Germline loops: CDR1 MNHNS, CDR2 SASEGT. With 3 bases removed from V and 0 bases from J, the gap between germline ends came to 6 bases. The CDR3 coding sequence is TGTGCCAGCAGTGAGCAGGCTAGCAATCAGCCCCAGCATTTT. Amino acids: CASSEQASNQPQHF.

The rearrangement uses TRBV29-1 and TRBJ1-1; D possibly corresponds to TRBD1 (5 bases). This CDR3 comprises 14 residues. The germline V gene has CDR1 SQVTM and CDR2 ANQGSEA. Trimming cost V 3 bases and J 5 bases, with 16 bases left between them. CDR3 DNA: TGCAGCGTTGACTCCGGGGGGGGAGGGACTGAAGCTTTCTTT. Its translation: CSVDSGGGGTEAFF.

The chain has TRBV7-2 and TRBJ2-7, with unresolved D. From germline, CDR1 is SGHTA and CDR2 FQGNSA. This CDR3 is built from 12 residues. Trimming removed 0 bases from V and 6 bases from J, with 6 bases in between. CDR3 DNA: TGTGCCAGCAGCTTAGCACTCGCCGAGCAGTACTTC. Translated: CASSLALAEQYF.

The V gene is TRBV29-1, the J gene TRBJ2-2; TRBD2 aligns across 13 bases. There are 13 residues in the CDR3. CDR1 is SQVTM, CDR2 ANQGSEA, per germline. The J segment lost 8 bases and the V segment lost 7 bases, leaving 4 bases of the junction unmatched. CDR3: CSAGTSGVGELFF. CDR3 nucleotide sequence: TGCAGCGCCGGGACTAGCGGGGTGGGGGAGCTGTTTTTT.

Comments on this clone: Other DNA sequences in the sample encode the same CDR3. The chain carries TRBV5-1 and TRBJ2-5, with 11 bases that match TRBD2. CDR1 SGHRS and CDR2 YFSETQ come from the germline V gene. Trimming cost V 4 bases and J 4 bases; bases outside gene matches: 3. The CDR3 runs 14 residues. Here the CDR3 reads CASSLAGGRETQYF. DNA of the CDR3: TGCGCCAGCAGCCTAGCGGGAGGAAGAGAGACCCAGTACTTC.

This clone was detected only a few times. The chain joins TRBV2 to TRBJ1-5; TRBD1 aligns across 9 bases. Trimming took 3 bases from V and 7 from J; bases not matched to a gene: 4. The germline CDR1 and CDR2 sequences are SNHLY and FYNNEI. This CDR3 has 14 amino acids. CDR3 region: CASSDRTGEQPQHF. The DNA for the CDR3 is TGTGCCAGCAGTGATAGGACAGGGGAACAGCCCCAGCATTTT. Filled out from reference TRBV2 and TRBJ1-5, the complete variable domain reads EPEVTQTPSHQVTQMGQEVILRCVPISNHLYFYWYRQILGQKVEFLVSFYNNEISEKSEIFDDQFSVERPDGSNFTLKIRSTKLEDSAMYFCASSDRTGEQPQHFGDGTRLSIL.

This clone was recorded a few times. This sample includes further DNA sequences coding for the same CDR3. The chain joins TRBV18 to TRBJ2-1; D is ambiguous. Germline loops: CDR1 KGHSH, CDR2 LQKENI. V was trimmed by 3 bases and J by 5 bases, leaving 5 bases between them. This CDR3 is 12 amino acids long. As DNA, the CDR3 is TGTGCCAGCTCACCCACTAACAATGAGCAGTTCTTC. As protein: CASSPTNNEQFF.

The chain combines TRBV5-5 with TRBJ2-2; 16 nucleotides agree with TRBD2. The CDR3 spans 17 residues. Germline lookup yields CDR1 SGHKS and CDR2 YYEKEE (reference sequence). V shed 4 bases and J 7 bases; nucleotides not matched to a gene: 7. The CDR3: CASSPGTSGRAFGELFF. CDR3 DNA sequence: TGTGCCAGCAGCCCCGGGACTAGCGGGAGGGCCTTCGGGGAGCTGTTTTTT.

The chain employs TRBV5-6 and TRBJ2-5; TRBD2 agrees at 8 bases. TRBJ2-7 explains the end of the DNA better; the J call may be wrong. From germline, CDR1 is SGHDT and CDR2 YYEEEE. This CDR3 spans 15 amino acids. The CDR3: CASLLEEREKGEQYF. The CDR3 DNA follows: TGTGCCAGCTTGCTTGAGGAGCGGGAGAAGGGCGAGCAGTACTTC.

This chain connects TRBV5-1 to TRBJ2-5, with D tentatively TRBD1 (5 bases). Between the trimmed V and J ends, which lost 4 bases and 5 bases, there was a span of 12 bases. Germline V CDR1 and CDR2: SGHRS, YFSETQ. There are 13 residues in the CDR3. This chain's CDR3 is CASSMTVGETQYF. The CDR3 bases are TGCGCCAGCAGCATGACAGTTGGGGAGACCCAGTACTTC.

Comments on this clone: Other DNA sequences in the sample encode the same CDR3. The chain links TRBV29-1 to TRBJ1-4; D is ambiguous. Germline loops: CDR1 SQVTM, CDR2 ANQGSEA. V was clipped by 4 bases and J by 8 bases, with 11 bases between them. This CDR3 has 12 residues. In DNA, the CDR3 is TGCAGCGTTGGAAGAGGCGGGGAAAAACTGTTTTTT. This sequence encodes CSVGRGGEKLFF.

The rearrangement uses TRBV10-1 and TRBJ2-1; 12 bases are a match to TRBD2. The germline gives CDR1 WNHNN, CDR2 SYGVQD (reference sequence). CDR3 length: 15 residues. V was clipped by 3 bases and J by 5 bases; unmatched bases: 2. The CDR3 is CASSDWTSGDNEQFF. CDR3 in DNA: TGCGCCAGCAGTGACTGGACTAGCGGGGACAATGAGCAGTTCTTC.

V usage is TRBV7-9 and J usage is TRBJ2-7, with unresolved D. CDR1 is SEHNR, CDR2 FQNEAQ, per germline (reference sequence). Between the trimmed V and J ends, which lost 1 base and 2 bases, there was a span of 12 bases. The CDR3 extends over 15 amino acids. The CDR3 DNA reads TGTGCCAGCAGCTTAGATCAGTATCGGGCCTACGAGCAGTACTTC. Translated, it gives CASSLDQYRAYEQYF. Full variable domain (outside the CDR3, taken from reference TRBV7-9 and TRBJ2-7): DTGVSQNPRHKITKRGQNVTFRCDPISEHNRLYWYRQTLGQGPEFLTYFQNEAQLEKSRLLSDRFSAERPKGSFSTLEIQRTEQGDSAMYLCASSLDQYRAYEQYFGPGTRLTVT.

V gene TRBV28 combines with J gene TRBJ1-6; D may be TRBD1 (5 bases). V gave up 6 bases and J gave up 8 bases, with 14 bases separating them. This CDR3 contains 14 residues. Germline V gene data show CDR1 as MDHEN and CDR2 as SYDVKM. CDR3 sequence: CASRGSGGDSPLHF. CDR3 bases: TGTGCCAGCAGGGGAAGCGGGGGGGATTCACCCCTCCACTTT.